The clone carrying this TCR beta chain was observed at least ten times. This entry comes from a study of identical twins. Template switching created a universal primer site, and the cDNA included unique molecular identifiers. TCRdb fed the 5' RACE reads into MiXCR, producing one record per CDR3 protein. The sample holds approximately 680,000 distinct CDR3 sequences, roughly 6.6% seen once. Trimming shortened V by 0 bases and J by 4 bases, and 10 bases separated the two germline ends. Per germline, CDR1 KGHDR and CDR2 SFDVKD. The CDR3 sequence is 15 residues long. Each donor (without exception) was a healthy Caucasian. These data are also associated with another study on yellow fever vaccine responses in identical twins. Per that study: As reported, the vaccine T cell response of twins seemed partly convergent and partly personalized.

This receptor was obtained from a woman between 18 and 29 years old in good health. The chain recombines TRBV24-1 with TRBJ2-3; D unresolved. The sequencing input was PBMCs. DNA for the CDR3: TGTGCCACCAGTGATTTGAGGGTTGGTGCAGATACGCAGTATTTT. This gives the protein CATSDLRVGADTQYF.